One sample yielded the 5 T cell receptor beta chains listed below, sequenced in a study of cytomegalovirus exposure and HLA in healthy donors. The PCR ran on 60 Vbeta and 13 Jbeta primers. Profiled with immunoSEQ multiplex PCR; TCRdb holds only in-frame clones, not every one. The sample has about 160,000 clones, roughly 78% seen once. The sequencing input was PBMCs. The receptor set was obtained from a man between 40 and 49 years old in good health and CMV-seropositive.

V gene TRBV30 combines with J gene TRBJ2-5, with 10 bases that match TRBD2. The CDR3 has 18 residues. Germline CDR1 is GTSNPN and CDR2 is SVGIG (reference sequence). Losses at the gene ends were 3 bases for V and 7 bases for J; bases not matched to a gene: 20. CDR3 bases: TGTGCCTGGAGAGGGTTAAGTAGCGGGGGGCCCAGCGGGTGGACCCAGTACTTC. The encoded protein is CAWRGLSSGGPSGWTQYF.

Worth noting for this clone: Compared with germline, one end of the junction differs, possibly owing to a read error. The V call is TRBV6-1, the J call TRBJ2-1, with D possibly TRBD2 on 5 matching bases. The germline V gene encodes CDR1 MNHNS and CDR2 SASEGT. The CDR3 consists of 12 residues. CDR3 in DNA: TGTGCCAGCAGTGAAAGCGGCAGGTTGTGTCTCTTC. Amino acids: CASSESGRLCLF.

The chain couples TRBV2 to TRBJ1-1, with D perhaps TRBD1 (5 bases). This CDR3 region has 14 residues. V lost 2 bases, J lost 3 bases, and 10 bases lay in between. CDR1 SNHLY and CDR2 FYNNEI come from the germline V gene. The chain's CDR3 is CASSEQGSYTEAFF. CDR3 sequence (DNA): TGTGCCAGCAGTGAACAGGGTTCGTACACTGAAGCTTTCTTT.

The sample holds a few counts of this clone. The chain is built from TRBV9 and TRBJ2-5; 9 bases map to TRBD1. Looked up from germline, CDR1 is SGDLS and CDR2 is YYNGEE. This CDR3 contains 15 residues. The V gene end was trimmed by 1 base and the J gene end by 5 bases; junction bases not matched to a gene: 6. The CDR3 DNA reads TGTGCCAGCAGCGTACAGACAGGGGGTAGGGAGACCCAGTACTTC. Translation: CASSVQTGGRETQYF.

The chain couples TRBV5-1 to TRBJ1-1; no reliable D call. Trimming left V 5 bases short and J 5 bases short, with 10 bases between. The CDR3 extends over 12 amino acids. Germline CDR1 and CDR2: SGHRS and YFSETQ. The CDR3 DNA reads as TGCGCCAGCAGTGAGGGTGATACTGAAGCTTTCTTT. It codes for CASSEGDTEAFF.